A single sample gave rise to the 23 T cell receptor beta chains below, sequenced in a study of glioma-infiltrating T cells after dendritic cell vaccination. The repertoire was sequenced with immunoSEQ multiplex PCR; TCRdb's copy has only in-frame clones and lacks some. Among approximately 90,000 clones, around four fifths were seen once, and the ten largest hold roughly 2%. Time point defined: after dendritic cell vaccination, including at tumor progression/relapse. Here the sequenced sample was blood, taken after dendritic cell vaccination. Receptors originate from a human donor with glioblastoma.

The J gene is TRBJ1-3, the V gene TRBV6-5; D possibly corresponds to TRBD1 (5 bases). CDR3 length: 14 residues. V dropped 0 bases and J dropped 7 bases, with 10 bases sitting between them. Germline CDR1 and CDR2: MNHEY and SVGAGI. The CDR3 DNA reads TGTGCCAGCAGTTACTCCTCGGGGGGGAACACCATATATTTT. Residues: CASSYSSGGNTIYF.

This clone was seen only once. The chain joins TRBV6-6 to TRBJ2-1, with TRBD1 identical over 11 bases. The CDR3 is 15 amino acids. Germline V CDR1 and CDR2: MNHNY, SVGAGI (reference sequence). V shed 8 bases and J 6 bases; nucleotides not matched to a gene: 9. CDR3 sequence (DNA): TGTGCCAGCGTGGTCCCGGGACAGGGGGGCAATGAGCAGTTCTTC. Translated, it gives CASVVPGQGGNEQFF.

The rearrangement joins TRBV18 to TRBJ2-1; D is perhaps TRBD2 (5 bases). CDR1 and CDR2 (germline): KGHSH, LQKENI. V dropped 3 bases and J dropped 8 bases, with 8 bases sitting between them. The CDR3 is 12 residues long. The CDR3 coding sequence is TGTGCCAGCTCACCGGGAGCGGATGAGCAGTTCTTC. Translating gives CASSPGADEQFF.

The chain couples TRBV6-5 to TRBJ1-1; no clear D. Trimming took off 4 bases at V and 12 bases at J, with 15 bases between the two ends. The CDR3 runs 12 residues. The germline V gene encodes CDR1 MNHEY and CDR2 SVGAGI. The CDR3 DNA sequence: TGTGCCAGCAGTTTACGTGGCTTTCCGACTTTCTTT. This sequence encodes CASSLRGFPTFF.

This clone was observed a handful of times. This chain joins TRBV10-3 and TRBJ2-1; 12 bases are a match to TRBD2. V shed 6 bases and J 5 bases; nucleotides not matched to a gene: 2. This CDR3 spans 14 amino acids. CDR1 and CDR2 (germline): ENHRY, SYGVKD. CDR3 sequence reads: CAIRTSGSNNEQFF. In DNA form, the CDR3 reads TGTGCCATCAGGACTAGCGGGAGTAACAATGAGCAGTTCTTC.

The chain combines TRBV19 with TRBJ1-2; D ambiguous. The CDR3 length is 13 residues. Trimming shortened V by 1 base and J by 6 bases, and 9 bases separated the two germline ends. Germline assignment: CDR1 LNHDA and CDR2 SQIVND (reference sequence). The CDR3 sequence: CASSIVSGDGYTF. CDR3 DNA sequence: TGTGCCAGTAGTATAGTGTCCGGGGATGGCTACACCTTC.

This clone was seen a few times. The rearrangement joins TRBV5-1 to TRBJ2-5; weak D call: TRBD2 (7 bases). V lost 4 bases and J lost 1, with 14 bases in between. Germline CDR1 SGHRS, CDR2 YFSETQ. The CDR3 runs to 15 residues. This chain's CDR3 is CASSPSAGAQETQYF. CDR3 nucleotides: TGCGCCAGCAGCCCTTCTGCGGGGGCCCAAGAGACCCAGTACTTC.

The CDR3 region has the DNA TGTGCCAGCAGCCAAGATTACTACTCCTTGGAGACCCAGTACTTC. Translation: CASSQDYYSLETQYF. The V and J genes are TRBV4-2 and TRBJ2-5; the D is unclear. The germline V gene has CDR1 LGHNA and CDR2 YNFKEQ. V lost 0 bases and J lost 5, with 13 bases in between. CDR3 length: 15 amino acids.

The chain links TRBV27 to TRBJ1-5, with 8 bases identical to TRBD1. This CDR3 comprises 14 residues. J gave up 4 bases and V 5 bases, and 4 bases lay outside the gene matches. Germline V gene data show CDR1 as MNHEY and CDR2 as SMNVEV (reference sequence). The CDR3 coding sequence is TGTGCCAGCAGTATGGACAGGGCTAATCAGCCCCAGCATTTT. Protein sequence: CASSMDRANQPQHF.

This clone came up a few times. Here the CDR3 DNA reads TGTGCCAGCAGCTTTGAGGGTCGACTAGCCAGAAGCGTGACCCAGTACTTC. This gives the protein CASSFEGRLARSVTQYF. The rearrangement links TRBV7-9 to TRBJ2-5, with TRBD2 identical over 7 bases. The CDR3 runs 17 residues. With 3 bases clipped from V and 7 bases from J, the junction kept 17 bases outside the gene matches. CDR1 and CDR2 (germline): SEHNR, FQNEAQ (reference sequence). Filled out from reference TRBV7-9 and TRBJ2-5, the complete variable domain reads DTGVSQNPRHKITKRGQNVTFRCDPISEHNRLYWYRQTLGQGPEFLTYFQNEAQLEKSRLLSDRFSAERPKGSFSTLEIQRTEQGDSAMYLCASSFEGRLARSVTQYFGPGTRLLVL.

This chain links TRBV6-5 with TRBJ2-1; unclear D gene. Germline V gene data show CDR1 as MNHEY and CDR2 as SVGAGI. This CDR3 is 14 amino acids long. V lost 0 bases and J 4 bases, leaving 7 bases between the germline ends. The DNA for the CDR3 is TGTGCCAGCAGTTACTCCGCAGGTTACAATGAGCAGTTCTTC. Translated: CASSYSAGYNEQFF.

As to this clone: An end of the junction does not agree with germline; a read error may underlie this. The chain recombines TRBV7-7 with TRBJ1-5; D is undetermined. Germline CDR1 is SSHAT and CDR2 is FNYEAQ (reference sequence). CDR3 size: 13 residues. The CDR3 sequence is CASTPLGNQPQHF. The CDR3, as DNA: TGTGCTAGCACTCCCCTTGGCAATCAGCCCCAGCATTTT.

This clone was counted a single time. The chain has TRBV15 and TRBJ2-5; 9 nucleotides line up with TRBD2. The CDR3 is made up of 17 amino acids. Germline V gene lookup returns CDR1 LNHNV and CDR2 YYDKDF (reference sequence). The V and J ends lost 1 base and 5 bases, in that order; junction bases with no gene match: 11. CDR3 region: CATSRGTGGGAGETQYF. CDR3 DNA: TGTGCCACCAGCAGAGGGACTGGCGGGGGGGCCGGGGAGACCCAGTACTTC.

This chain connects TRBV7-9 to TRBJ1-5; TRBD1 aligns across 7 bases. The CDR3 covers 14 residues. Germline lookup yields CDR1 SEHNR and CDR2 FQNEAQ (reference sequence). Unmatched junction bases numbered 5, after V lost 6 bases and J lost 3 bases. The CDR3 sequence is CASSPGGNNQPQHF. DNA of the CDR3: TGTGCCAGCAGTCCAGGGGGTAACAATCAGCCCCAGCATTTT.

This rearrangement joins TRBV18 to TRBJ2-7; 8 bases align to TRBD2. This CDR3 has 14 residues. From germline, CDR1 is KGHSH and CDR2 LQKENI. Trimming took 4 bases from V and 5 from J; bases not matched to a gene: 7. CDR3 nucleotides: TGTGCCAGCTCACAAACGGGGGGGCGCGACGAGCAGTACGTC. Its protein product is CASSQTGGRDEQYV.

This chain joins TRBV5-1 and TRBJ2-1, with 13 bases that match TRBD2. Trimming cost V 0 bases and J 9 bases; bases outside gene matches: 6. This CDR3 region has 16 residues. CDR1 and CDR2 (germline): SGHRS, YFSETQ. The CDR3 DNA reads TGCGCCAGCAGCTTGGCCTTGACTAGCGGGAGGAGTGAGCAGTTCTTC. It codes for CASSLALTSGRSEQFF.

The chain uses TRBV7-2 and TRBJ2-7, with TRBD2 identical over 7 bases. V lost 3 bases, J lost 7 bases, and 3 bases stayed unmatched. CDR3 size: 12 residues. CDR1 is SGHTA and CDR2 is FQGNSA in the germline V gene. CDR3 sequence reads: CASSFWRGEQYV. The CDR3 coding sequence is TGTGCCAGCAGCTTTTGGCGGGGGGAGCAGTACGTC.

The genes are TRBV9 and TRBJ1-2, with TRBD1 matching over 12 bases. The germline V gene has CDR1 SGDLS and CDR2 YYNGEE. The CDR3 runs 15 residues. J was trimmed by 6 bases and V by 3 bases; bases with no gene match: 6. The CDR3 DNA is TGTGCCAGCAGCGGGCCCGGGACAGGGGGCGATGGCTACACCTTC. This codes for CASSGPGTGGDGYTF.

This clone was detected a few times. The chain couples TRBV19 to TRBJ1-5, with D perhaps matching TRBD1 (6 bases). The CDR3 contains 18 residues. The ends were cut back, 3 bases at V and 5 bases at J, with 23 bases in the middle. In germline, CDR1 is LNHDA, CDR2 SQIVND (reference sequence). The CDR3, as DNA: TGTGCCAGTAGTATCGGCCTCTCCACACGGGGGGCGGATCAGCCCCAGCATTTT. It is translated as CASSIGLSTRGADQPQHF.

There are a few counts of this clone. The rearrangement links TRBV2 to TRBJ2-1; 12 nucleotides line up with TRBD2. The junction had 6 bases not matched to a gene; V was cut back by 6 bases and J by 6 bases. The CDR3 runs 15 residues. From germline, CDR1 is SNHLY and CDR2 FYNNEI. The CDR3 reads CASSKTGLAGNEQFF. For the CDR3, the DNA is TGTGCCAGCAGCAAGACGGGACTAGCGGGCAATGAGCAGTTCTTC.

This clone was counted only a few times. The rearrangement links TRBV2 to TRBJ2-5; D is unclear. This CDR3 contains 13 residues. Trimming left V 6 bases short and J 2 bases short, with 10 bases between. The germline V gene has CDR1 SNHLY and CDR2 FYNNEI. The CDR3 nucleotides read TGTGCCAGCAGGCAGAACCCTCAAGAGACCCAGTACTTC. Protein sequence: CASRQNPQETQYF.

The CDR3 DNA sequence: TGTGCCAGCAGTAGGGACAGTATCTCCTACGAGCAGTACTTC. Translation: CASSRDSISYEQYF. The chain employs TRBV6-6 and TRBJ2-7, with TRBD1 matching 7 bases. The germline V gene has CDR1 MNHNY and CDR2 SVGAGI (reference sequence). V dropped 5 bases and J dropped 0; count of bases not matched to a gene: 4. The CDR3 is 14 residues long.

This clone was observed once. This chain connects TRBV25-1 to TRBJ1-1; 9 nucleotides agree with TRBD1. Trimming at V came to 8 bases and at J to 1 base, leaving 2 bases not matched to a gene. CDR1 is MGHDK and CDR2 is SYGVNS in the germline V gene. This CDR3 contains 13 residues. Here the CDR3 DNA reads TGTGCCAGCGGACAGGGGCCGAACACTGAAGCTTTCTTT. Translated: CASGQGPNTEAFF. Drawing the rest from reference TRBV25-1 and TRBJ1-1, the complete variable domain is EADIYQTPRYLVIGTGKKITLECSQTMGHDKMYWYQQDPGMELHLIHYSYGVNSTEKGDLSSESTVSRIRTEHFPLTLESARPSHTSQYLCASGQGPNTEAFFGQGTRLTVV.